This is a list of T cell receptor beta chains from one sample in a study of T cell repertoires in cytomegalovirus infection. Which antigens these TCRs recognize remains unknown. TCRdb reprocessed the reads with MiXCR, giving one entry per CDR3 protein. The data show roughly 990,000 distinct CDR3 sequences, about 33% seen once. This sample comprised cultured CD8+ T cells from PBMCs, obtained from culture after CMV antigen stimulation. The source of these receptors is a human donor in good health (CMV status not recorded). Some clones in this sample may be carry-over from other donors' samples. Both conserved end residues are part of each CDR3. D genes are given only for firm matches. Size values are once, few and many counts, or a class for expanded clones, and some rows have none.

j_call d_call v_call clone_size cdr3_aa cdr3_nt
TRBJ2-5 NA TRBV15 once CATSRVTWEETQYF TGTGCCACCAGCAGAGTCACTTGGGAAGAGACCCAGTACTTC
TRBJ2-4 NA TRBV4-3 NA CASSQDLQRHVREGIQYF TGCGCCAGCAGCCAAGACCTCCAGAGACACGTACGGGAAGGCATTCAGTACTTC
TRBJ2-1 TRBD1 TRBV27 few CASRIGTVYNEQFF TGTGCCAGCAGAATCGGGACAGTCTACAATGAGCAGTTCTTC
TRBJ2-5 TRBD2 TRBV27 NA CASSSLTSGGLQETQYF TGTGCCAGCAGTTCGTTGACTAGCGGGGGACTCCAAGAGACCCAGTACTTC
TRBJ1-5 NA TRBV5-1 NA CASSRGGLSNQPQHF TGCGCCAGCAGCCGGGGGGGGTTGAGCAATCAGCCCCAGCATTTT
TRBJ2-5 TRBD1 TRBV7-9 few CASSLDWDSNFF TGTGCCAGCAGCTTAGATTGGGACAGCAACTTCTTC
TRBJ1-2 NA TRBV7-5 few CISVSEAEDRSSNYGYTF NA
TRBJ2-2 NA TRBV7-8 few CASSLAGWDNTGELFF TGTGCCAGCAGCTTAGCGGGGTGGGATAACACCGGGGAGCTGTTTTTT
TRBJ2-5 TRBD2 TRBV11-1 few CASSFFGTSGVQETQYF TGTGCCAGCAGCTTTTTCGGGACTAGCGGAGTTCAAGAGACCCAGTACTTC
TRBJ1-1 TRBD1 TRBV19 NA CASNRDRYTEAFF TGTGCCAGCAACCGGGACAGATACACTGAAGCTTTCTTT
TRBJ1-1 NA TRBV7-9 few CASTQEMNTEAFF TGTGCCAGCACACAGGAGATGAACACTGAAGCTTTCTTT
TRBJ1-2 TRBD1 TRBV12-5 few CASGFTVPGQAENYGYTF TGTGCTAGTGGTTTTACCGTACCGGGACAGGCCGAGAACTATGGCTACACCTTC
TRBJ2-3 NA TRBV7-9 few CASSLPRGRGPTDTQYF TGTGCCAGCAGCCTCCCTCGGGGGCGGGGTCCCACAGATACGCAGTATTTT
TRBJ1-2 NA TRBV7-2 many CASSPTGSWKSNYGYTF TGTGCCAGCAGCCCCACGGGAAGTTGGAAATCTAACTATGGCTACACCTTC
TRBJ2-7 NA TRBV5-4 few CASSSEATTYEQYF TGTGCCAGCAGCTCTGAAGCGACGACTTACGAGCAGTACTTC
TRBJ1-2 NA TRBV2 few CASTSGRVGGYTF TGTGCCAGCACCTCGGGTAGGGTCGGCGGCTACACCTTC
TRBJ2-5 NA TRBV20-1 NA CSARDGESAGETQYF TGCAGTGCTAGAGATGGGGAGTCCGCGGGGGAGACCCAGTACTTC
TRBJ2-1 TRBD2 TRBV10-2 few CASSGEGRVWNEQFF TGCGCCAGCAGTGGGGAGGGGCGCGTATGGAATGAGCAGTTCTTC
TRBJ1-2 NA TRBV7-9 NA CASSAPGFFGYTF TGTGCCAGCAGCGCTCCGGGTTTTTTTGGCTACACCTTC
TRBJ2-7 NA TRBV10-3 NA CAISEGAGFYEQYF TGTGCCATCAGTGAGGGAGCAGGGTTCTACGAGCAGTACTTC
TRBJ1-5 NA TRBV7-9 many CASSLNLNQPQHF TGTGCCAGCAGCTTAAACCTCAATCAGCCCCAGCATTTT
TRBJ2-3 NA TRBV6-5 many CASNFHSTDTQYF TGTGCCAGCAACTTCCACAGCACAGATACGCAGTATTTT
TRBJ1-1 TRBD1 TRBV20-1 NA CSARDRQGASLGTEAFF TGCAGTGCTAGAGACCGACAGGGGGCCTCCCTAGGGACTGAAGCTTTCTTT
TRBJ2-7 NA TRBV10-3 NA CAISDLRFYEQYF TGTGCCATCAGTGATCTACGGTTCTACGAGCAGTACTTC
TRBJ2-1 NA TRBV7-8 many CASSLPVGIYNEQFF TGTGCCAGCAGCTTACCTGTAGGGATCTACAATGAGCAGTTCTTC
TRBJ1-5 NA TRBV7-6 few CASSQQGRNQPQHF TGTGCCAGCAGCCAACAGGGACGCAATCAGCCCCAGCATTTT
TRBJ2-2 NA TRBV5-4 few CASSAGLTFPGGELFF TGTGCCAGCAGCGCCGGACTGACTTTTCCCGGCGGGGAGCTGTTTTTT
TRBJ2-6 NA TRBV7-9 few CASRPRGSGANVLTF TGTGCCAGCAGGCCGCGGGGCTCTGGGGCCAACGTCCTGACTTTC
TRBJ2-7 TRBD2 TRBV6-1 NA CASSDNGLEGEQYF TGTGCCAGCAGTGACAACGGACTAGAGGGCGAGCAGTACTTC
TRBJ1-4 NA TRBV6-5 few CASSYSSGTQINEKLFF TGTGCCAGCAGTTACTCTTCCGGGACACAAATTAATGAAAAACTGTTTTTT
TRBJ2-1 TRBD1 TRBV7-6 many CASSLGGTGFLREQFF TGTGCCAGCAGCTTAGGCGGGACAGGGTTCCTCCGTGAGCAGTTCTTC
TRBJ2-3 NA TRBV14 NA CASSPEQKRDTQYF TGTGCCAGCAGCCCGGAGCAAAAGAGAGATACGCAGTATTTT
TRBJ1-2 NA TRBV27 NA CASSLSEGSGYGYTF TGTGCCAGCAGTTTATCAGAGGGATCCGGTTATGGCTACACCTTC
TRBJ2-3 NA TRBV2 few CASSEATPPSGDDTDTQYF TGTGCCAGCAGTGAAGCTACACCGCCATCTGGGGATGACACAGATACGCAGTATTTT
TRBJ1-2 NA TRBV5-4 NA CANFEGNYGYTF TGTGCCAACTTCGAGGGGAACTATGGCTACACCTTC
TRBJ1-4 NA TRBV7-9 NA CASSLVDNEKLFF TGTGCCAGCAGCTTAGTCGATAATGAAAAACTGTTTTTT
TRBJ2-1 TRBD1 TRBV27 NA CASSPGQGWGQFF TGTGCCAGCAGTCCGGGACAGGGCTGGGGGCAGTTCTTC
TRBJ2-7 NA TRBV6-2/TRBV6-3 few CASSRTTEYEQYF TGTGCCAGCAGTCGCACTACAGAGTACGAGCAGTACTTC
TRBJ1-2 TRBD1 TRBV7-9 many CASSYGQGDGYTF TGTGCCAGCAGCTACGGACAGGGTGATGGCTACACCTTC
TRBJ2-5 TRBD2 TRBV27 few CASSSSGDQETQYF TGTGCCAGCAGTTCTAGCGGGGATCAAGAGACCCAGTACTTC